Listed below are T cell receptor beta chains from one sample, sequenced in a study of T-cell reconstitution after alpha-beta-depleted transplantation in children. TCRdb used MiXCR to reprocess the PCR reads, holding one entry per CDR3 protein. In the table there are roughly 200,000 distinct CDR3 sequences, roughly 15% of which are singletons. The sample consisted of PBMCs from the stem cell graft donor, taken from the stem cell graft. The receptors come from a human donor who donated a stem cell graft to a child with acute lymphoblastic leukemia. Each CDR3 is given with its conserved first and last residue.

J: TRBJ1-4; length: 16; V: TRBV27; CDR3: CASSRAGGVRGEKLFF
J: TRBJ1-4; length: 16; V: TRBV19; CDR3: CASSVRGHSVNEKLFF
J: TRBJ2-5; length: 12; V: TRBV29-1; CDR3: CSVVWGRETQYF
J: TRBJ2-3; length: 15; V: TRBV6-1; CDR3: CASSQEGASTDTQYF
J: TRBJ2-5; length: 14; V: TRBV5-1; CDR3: CASSPTGWGETQYF
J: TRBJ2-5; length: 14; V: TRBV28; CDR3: CASSLGGMLETQYF
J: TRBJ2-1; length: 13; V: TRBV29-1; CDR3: CSVKVQVLGEQFF
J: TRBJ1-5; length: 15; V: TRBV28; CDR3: CASSFRPVQGQPQHF
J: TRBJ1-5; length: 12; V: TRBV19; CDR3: CASHTFSQPQHF
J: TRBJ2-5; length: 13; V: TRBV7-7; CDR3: CASSKRADETQYF
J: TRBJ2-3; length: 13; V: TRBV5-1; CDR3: CASSIDRGDTQYF
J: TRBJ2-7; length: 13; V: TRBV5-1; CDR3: CASSFSRGYEQYF
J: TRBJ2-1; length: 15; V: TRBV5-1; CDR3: CASYGGLAGVDEQFF
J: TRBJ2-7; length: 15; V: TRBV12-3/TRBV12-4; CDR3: CASSPPGGHAYEQYF
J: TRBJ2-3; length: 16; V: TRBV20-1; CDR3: CSARGGQGGKLDTQYF
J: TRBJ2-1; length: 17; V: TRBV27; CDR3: CASSAPGLAGGGDEQFF
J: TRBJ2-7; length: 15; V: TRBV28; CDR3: CASSHSPGSSYEQYF
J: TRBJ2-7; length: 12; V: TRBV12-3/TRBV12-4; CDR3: CASSLERGEQYF
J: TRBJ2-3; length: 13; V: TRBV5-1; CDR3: CASSLDVTDTQYF
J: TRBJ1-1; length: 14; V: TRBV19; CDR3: CASSRAGRPTEAFF
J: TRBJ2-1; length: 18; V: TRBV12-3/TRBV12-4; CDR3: CASSFVSSSGSSYNEQFF
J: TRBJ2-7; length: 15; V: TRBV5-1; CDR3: CASSSASGVAYEQYF
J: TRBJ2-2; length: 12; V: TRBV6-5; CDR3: CASAKNTGELFF
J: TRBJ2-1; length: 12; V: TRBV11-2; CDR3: CASSLRVYEQFF
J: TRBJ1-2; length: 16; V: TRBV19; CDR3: CASSIGQDPANYGYTF
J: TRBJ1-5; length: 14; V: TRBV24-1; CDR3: CATSDGGADQPQHF
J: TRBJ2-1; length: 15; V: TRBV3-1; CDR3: CASSRLAVAYNEQFF
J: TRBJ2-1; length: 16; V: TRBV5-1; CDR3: CASSFRGLPTMSVQFF
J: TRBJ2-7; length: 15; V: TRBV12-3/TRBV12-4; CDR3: CASSPGSVSSYEQYF
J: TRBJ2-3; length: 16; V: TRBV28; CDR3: CASSRPGTGDSDTQYF